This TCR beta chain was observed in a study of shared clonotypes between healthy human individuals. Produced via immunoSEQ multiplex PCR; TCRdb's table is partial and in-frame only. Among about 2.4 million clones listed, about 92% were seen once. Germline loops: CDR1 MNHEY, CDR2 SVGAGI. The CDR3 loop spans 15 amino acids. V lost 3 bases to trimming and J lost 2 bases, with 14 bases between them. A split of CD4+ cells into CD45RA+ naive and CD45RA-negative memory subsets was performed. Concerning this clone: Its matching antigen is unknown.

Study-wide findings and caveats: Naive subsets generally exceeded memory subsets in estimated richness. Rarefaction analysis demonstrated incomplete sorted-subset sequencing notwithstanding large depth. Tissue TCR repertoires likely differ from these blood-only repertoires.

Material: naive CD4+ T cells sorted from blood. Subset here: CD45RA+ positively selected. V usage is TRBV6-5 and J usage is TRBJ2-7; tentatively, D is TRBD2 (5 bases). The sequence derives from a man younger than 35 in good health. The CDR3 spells CASSYRRRGPYEQYF. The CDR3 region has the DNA TGTGCCAGCAGTTATAGAAGGAGAGGGCCCTACGAGCAGTACTTC.